A selection of T cell receptor beta chains follows, all from one sample in a study of T cells in Graves' hyperthyroidism and ophthalmopathy. TCRdb independently ran MiXCR on the multiplex PCR reads; one entry per CDR3 protein. The table records 500,000 to 550,000 distinct CDR3 sequences, 20% of them present only once. The source material was blood. The receptors here all came from a young man with Graves' hyperthyroidism. The CDR3 runs from the conserved cysteine through the conserved F or W. Fields, in order: V gene, J gene, clone size, D gene, CDR3 DNA, CDR3 protein. A D gene is named only where the DNA matches it firmly. Some rows have no size entry. The others give once, few or many, or a class for an expanded clone.

>TRBV10-3|TRBJ1-2|.|.
TGTGCCATCAGCCTAGGGAGTGGTAATGGCTACACCTTC
CAISLGSGNGYTF
>TRBV5-4|TRBJ1-1|few|.
TGTGCCAGCAAGCTTTTGCAGGAAGCTTTCTTT
CASKLLQEAFF
>TRBV11-2|TRBJ1-1|few|.
TGTGCCAGCGGCCCCGGGAGGGGAACTGAAGCTTTCTTT
CASGPGRGTEAFF
>TRBV2|TRBJ1-2|many|.
TGTGCCAGCAGTGTCAAGGGGCGGCAGGGCTACACCTTC
CASSVKGRQGYTF
>TRBV24-1|TRBJ2-4|many|.
TGTGCCACCGCGGCCCAAAACATTCAGTACTTC
CATAAQNIQYF
>TRBV12-3/TRBV12-4|TRBJ2-7|.|.
TGTGCCACCAAAGGCAGGGGTGGGGGCTACGAGCAGTACTTC
CATKGRGGGYEQYF
>TRBV11-2|TRBJ2-7|many|TRBD1
TGTGCCAGCAGCTTAGGGGGCCCGGGGACAGCTTACGAGCAGTACTTC
CASSLGGPGTAYEQYF
>TRBV12-3/TRBV12-4|TRBJ1-1|many|TRBD1
TGTGCCAGCAGTTTGACTCCGACAGGGGACACTGAAGCTTTCTTT
CASSLTPTGDTEAFF
>TRBV2|TRBJ2-6|many|.
TGTGCCAGCAGGTCGGGACGAATCTCTGGGGCCAACGTCCTGACTTTC
CASRSGRISGANVLTF
>TRBV19|TRBJ1-1|many|.
TGTGCCAGTGCCGACCCTAACAGCTTAGAAGCTTTCTTT
CASADPNSLEAFF
>TRBV28|TRBJ1-3|once|.
TGTGCCAGCAGTCCCACCCCTAGACAGAGCCAGTCTGGAAACACCATATATTTT
CASSPTPRQSQSGNTIYF
>TRBV11-1|TRBJ1-2|many|.
TGTGCCAGCAGCTCAGGACGGTGGGGCTACACCTTC
CASSSGRWGYTF
>TRBV11-2|TRBJ1-1|.|.
TGTGCCAGCAGCTTAGAGGAAGGGAGGTTTGGTTGGATGAACACTGAAGCTTTCTTT
CASSLEEGRFGWMNTEAFF